The 18 T cell receptor beta chains below all came from one sample that was sequenced in a study of CD8+CD57+ T cells in acquired aplastic anemia. Patients chosen for sequencing had shown CD8+CD57+ cell expansion by flow cytometry. For CDR3 and TCR beta VDJ profiling, genomic DNA was the template used. MiXCR, applied by TCRdb to the reads, yields one record per CDR3 protein. The sample lists around 200,000 distinct CDR3 sequences, over 40% occurring once. The sequenced material came from sorted CD4+, CD8+, or CD8+CD57+ T cells (not recorded which) from PBMCs. Receptors originate from a human donor with aplastic anemia.

Of note for this clonotype: It may be a read error: a sequence one base away is much more abundant. V usage is TRBV9 and J usage is TRBJ1-1, with D unclear. The CDR3 is 13 amino acids. Looked up from germline, CDR1 is SGDLS and CDR2 is YYNGEE. V lost 4 bases, J lost 5 bases, and 12 bases lay in between. CDR3 residues: CASSPGPGTEAFF. The CDR3 DNA sequence: TGTGCCAGCAGCCCGGGCCCGGGGACTGAAGCTTTCTTT. Variable domain in full (rest from reference TRBV9 and TRBJ1-1): DSGVTQTPKHLITATGQRVTLRCSPRSGDLSVYWYQQSLDQGLQFLIQYYNGEERAKGNILERFSAQQFPDLHSELNLSSLELGDSALYFCASSPGPGTEAFFGQGTRLTVV.

To note about this clonotype: No conserved phenylalanine or tryptophan ends this CDR3, so it is likely a read error. Because the CDR3's place on the DNA is in doubt, the DNA is left out and the CDR3 is given as listed by TCRdb. The V and J genes are TRBV20-1 and TRBJ2-5; the table calls TRBD2, which could not be checked here. The CDR3 has 13 residues if both end residues are counted. Germline loops: CDR1 DFQATT, CDR2 SNEGSKA (reference sequence). The CDR3 region is CSAREQYRTAFGS.

This clonotype was found once. This chain connects TRBV10-2 to TRBJ1-6, with a possible D match to TRBD1 (5 bases). The CDR3 consists of 15 residues. V dropped 6 bases and J dropped 0 bases, with 9 bases sitting between them. Germline-derived CDR1 and CDR2 are WSHSY and SAAADI. CDR3 amino acids: CASRTAVSYNSPLHF. The CDR3 region has the DNA TGCGCCAGCAGGACAGCAGTCTCCTATAATTCACCCCTCCACTTT.

The CDR3 loop reads CASTSNTEAFF. CDR3 nucleotide sequence: TGTGCCAGTACGTCGAACACTGAAGCTTTCTTT. The genes are TRBV19 and TRBJ1-1; D is undetermined. From germline, CDR1 is LNHDA and CDR2 SQIVND (reference sequence). The CDR3 is made up of 11 amino acids. Trimming removed 7 bases at V and 1 base at J, with 4 bases between. Full variable domain (missing parts from reference TRBV19 and TRBJ1-1): DGGITQSPKYLFRKEGQNVTLSCEQNLNHDAMYWYRQDPGQGLRLIYYSQIVNDFQKGDIAEGYSVSREKKESFPLTVTSAQKNPTAFYLCASTSNTEAFFGQGTRLTVV.

V gene TRBV24-1 combines with J gene TRBJ2-7; D is unresolved. V lost 3 bases and J 0 bases, leaving 8 bases between the germline ends. The CDR3 spans 14 residues. CDR1 and CDR2 from the germline V gene are KGHDR and SFDVKD. In DNA form, the CDR3 reads TGTGCCACCAGTGATCCAGTAAACTCCTACGAGCAGTACTTC. This codes for CATSDPVNSYEQYF.

This clonotype was detected ten times or more. The gene calls are TRBV6-5 and TRBJ2-1, with a tentative D call TRBD2 (6 bases). CDR1 is MNHEY and CDR2 is SVGAGI in the germline V gene. V was trimmed by 5 bases and J by 4 bases, leaving 15 bases between them. The CDR3 has 15 residues. This chain's CDR3 is CASSTPRGRYNEQFF. The CDR3 nucleotides are TGTGCCAGCAGTACCCCGCGGGGCCGATACAATGAGCAGTTCTTC.

On this clonotype: One end of the junction varies from germline; a read error may be responsible. The chain joins TRBV2 to TRBJ1-6; D perhaps matches TRBD1 (6 bases). CDR3 length: 16 residues. Germline loops: CDR1 SNHLY, CDR2 FYNNEI. The CDR3 protein is CASSTGQSSYSSPLHF. The CDR3 DNA follows: TGTGCCAGCAGTACAGGGCAAAGCTCCTATAGTTCACCCCTCCACTTT.

This clonotype was observed at least ten times. This chain joins TRBV7-7 and TRBJ1-4, with TRBD1 as a possible D gene (5 bases). Trimming removed 1 base from V and 4 bases from J, with 22 bases in between. The CDR3 sequence is 19 residues long. In germline, CDR1 is SSHAT, CDR2 FNYEAQ (reference sequence). CDR3 DNA sequence: TGTGCCAGCAGCTTAGTAGGGAGGAGTTCCGGGACTTTTAATGAAAAACTGTTTTTT. This sequence encodes CASSLVGRSSGTFNEKLFF.

DNA for the CDR3: TGTGCCAGCAGCTTAGGCGGGGGGATGAGGGGGGCCAGCGCAGATACGCAGTATTTT. Protein sequence: CASSLGGGMRGASADTQYF. J is TRBJ2-3 and V is TRBV7-6, with TRBD2 matching 8 bases. V trimming: 1 base; J trimming: 4 bases; junction bases outside the gene matches: 16. In germline, CDR1 is SGHVS, CDR2 FNYEAQ. The CDR3 contains 19 residues.

This clonotype was seen repeatedly, ten times or more. The chain carries TRBV6-5 and TRBJ2-7, with 8 nucleotides matching TRBD2. The V gene's germline CDR1 is MNHEY and CDR2 SVGAGI. After removal of 6 bases from V and 4 bases from J, the junction contained 8 bases not matched to a gene. The CDR3 loop spans 14 amino acids. The CDR3 DNA reads TGTGCCAGCAGGCCGGGACTAGGGACTTACGAGCAGTACTTC. As protein: CASRPGLGTYEQYF.

The rearrangement uses TRBV10-3 and TRBJ1-2; 9 nucleotides align to TRBD1. Trimming cost V 4 bases and J 3 bases; bases outside gene matches: 12. Germline loops: CDR1 ENHRY, CDR2 SYGVKD. This CDR3 spans 17 amino acids. CDR3 loop: CAISAETGGLLDYGYTF. The CDR3 DNA reads as TGTGCCATCAGTGCCGAGACAGGGGGGCTCCTTGACTATGGCTACACCTTC.

A remark on this clonotype: Sequence at one end of the junction differs from germline and may be a read error. The chain combines TRBV19 with TRBJ2-1; TRBD2 agrees at 8 bases. Germline assignment: CDR1 LNHDA and CDR2 SQIVND (reference sequence). The length of the CDR3 is 15 residues. The DNA for the CDR3 is TGTGCCAGCAGTCCGCGGGGGGACTCCTACAATGAGCAGCTCTTC. It encodes CASSPRGDSYNEQLF.

This clonotype was detected ten times or more. The chain joins TRBV20-1 to TRBJ2-1; D call uncertain. In germline, CDR1 is DFQATT, CDR2 SNEGSKA (reference sequence). The CDR3 is 15 residues long. V was cut by 0 bases and J by 7 bases, with 16 bases left in between. CDR3 bases: TGCAGTGCTAGAGATTTGCGTGTCTCTTCAAATGAGCAGTTCTTC. This sequence encodes CSARDLRVSSNEQFF.

The rearrangement links TRBV10-3 to TRBJ1-2; D might be TRBD1 (5 bases). This CDR3 region has 12 residues. Germline V gives CDR1 ENHRY, CDR2 SYGVKD. The ends were cut back, 4 bases at V and 2 bases at J, with 5 bases in the middle. The CDR3 nucleotides read TGTGCCATCAGTGGGGGCAACTATGGCTACACCTTC. Encoded protein: CAISGGNYGYTF.

This clonotype has a count of ten or more. The rearrangement joins TRBV6-5 to TRBJ2-7; tentatively, D is TRBD1 (6 bases). Germline values: CDR1 MNHEY, CDR2 SVGAGI. Trimming stripped 5 bases from V and 0 bases from J, with 11 bases between. The CDR3 runs to 14 residues. CDR3: CASSPGQYSYEQYF. The DNA for the CDR3 is TGTGCCAGCAGTCCCGGACAGTACTCCTACGAGCAGTACTTC.

The sample holds a few counts of this clonotype. The genes are TRBV7-2 and TRBJ1-2, with 8 bases matching TRBD1. Germline CDR1 is SGHTA and CDR2 is FQGNSA. Trimming cost V 4 bases and J 6 bases; bases outside gene matches: 7. The CDR3 runs 14 residues. CDR3 in amino acids: CASSYGQGEDGYTF. CDR3 sequence (DNA): TGTGCCAGCAGCTACGGACAGGGTGAGGATGGCTACACCTTC. The full variable domain, its missing parts supplied by reference TRBV7-2 and TRBJ1-2, is GAGVSQSPSNKVTEKGKDVELRCDPISGHTALYWYRQSLGQGLEFLIYFQGNSAPDKSGLPSDRFSAERTGGSVSTLTIQRTQQEDSAVYLCASSYGQGEDGYTFGSGTRLTVV.

Many counts were recorded for this clonotype. This sequence joins TRBV20-1 and TRBJ1-2, with 7 bases matching TRBD1. The germline CDR1 and CDR2 sequences are DFQATT and SNEGSKA (reference sequence). The CDR3 runs to 13 residues. The V and J ends lost 5 bases and 5 bases, in that order; junction bases with no gene match: 8. CDR3: CSAQGGQGYGYTF. In DNA, the CDR3 is TGCAGTGCTCAGGGGGGCCAGGGGTATGGCTACACCTTC.

The rearrangement links TRBV25-1 to TRBJ2-1, with 12 bases lining up with TRBD2. Germline V CDR1 and CDR2: MGHDK, SYGVNS. J was trimmed by 9 bases and V by 3 bases; bases with no gene match: 9. This CDR3 has 16 residues. The CDR3, as DNA: TGTGCCAGCAGTGACCCCGCTAGCGGGAGGGCCGGTGAGCAGTTCTTC. Its protein is CASSDPASGRAGEQFF. Filled out from reference TRBV25-1 and TRBJ2-1, the complete variable domain reads EADIYQTPRYLVIGTGKKITLECSQTMGHDKMYWYQQDPGMELHLIHYSYGVNSTEKGDLSSESTVSRIRTEHFPLTLESARPSHTSQYLCASSDPASGRAGEQFFGPGTRLTVL.